This record concerns one T cell receptor beta chain sequence. The antigen is unknown. These data originate in a study of identical twins. The CDR3 is 12 amino acids. Germline V CDR1 and CDR2: MDHEN, SYDVKM. The V end was cut by 8 bases, the J end by 9 bases, with 11 bases between. cDNA molecules carried unique molecular identifiers, and template switching added a universal primer site. TCRdb used MiXCR to reprocess the 5' RACE reads, holding one entry per CDR3 protein. Here the sample spans about 900,000 distinct CDR3 sequences, roughly an eighth being singletons. Points from the study as a whole: Twins shared beta out-of-frame sequences in excess, but this excess was weaker.

This sample also belongs to another study, concerning yellow fever vaccine responses in identical twins. That paper adds: Twins showed a vaccine T cell response that reportedly seemed partly convergent, partly personalized.

Sequencing was performed on PBMCs. This clonotype originated in a woman in her late teens or twenties in good health. This sequence joins TRBV28 and TRBJ1-6, with D hard to call. The CDR3 DNA sequence: TGTGCCAGCGTCGGGGAGGGTTCACCCCTCCACTTT. Its translation: CASVGEGSPLHF.